Listed below are T cell receptor beta chains from one sample, sequenced in a study of blood T cell repertoires in COVID-19. Assay used: immunoSEQ multiplex PCR; TCRdb lists only in-frame clones, some missing. The repertoire consists of roughly 100,000 clones, with roughly 69% occurring once and the leading ten covering about 6%. The sequencing sample was made of peripheral blood. Every receptor here comes from a man older than 75 with acute or convalescent COVID-19. Both conserved end residues are part of each CDR3. A D gene is named only where the DNA matches it firmly.

j_call: TRBJ1-5
v_call: TRBV5-8
d_call: TRBD1
cdr3_length: 16
cdr3_aa: CASSPRGPGRNQPQHF

j_call: TRBJ2-2
v_call: TRBV24-1
d_call: -
cdr3_length: 15
cdr3_aa: CATSDQLLRVGELFF

j_call: TRBJ1-2
v_call: TRBV28
d_call: -
cdr3_length: 12
cdr3_aa: CASSLTELGYTF

j_call: TRBJ2-7
v_call: TRBV29-1
d_call: -
cdr3_length: 12
cdr3_aa: CSVETVKYEQYF

j_call: TRBJ2-7
v_call: TRBV7-2
d_call: TRBD2
cdr3_length: 14
cdr3_aa: CASSASGSSYEQYF

j_call: TRBJ1-2
v_call: TRBV29-1
d_call: TRBD1
cdr3_length: 12
cdr3_aa: CSAQGQNYGYTF

j_call: TRBJ2-7
v_call: TRBV7-4
d_call: -
cdr3_length: 15
cdr3_aa: CASSSPAAMVYEQYF

j_call: TRBJ1-1
v_call: TRBV7-9
d_call: TRBD1
cdr3_length: 15
cdr3_aa: CASSLRDRGNTEAFF

j_call: TRBJ1-4
v_call: TRBV5-1
d_call: -
cdr3_length: 15
cdr3_aa: CASSLFGQGLEKLFF

j_call: TRBJ1-6
v_call: TRBV4-1
d_call: TRBD1
cdr3_length: 14
cdr3_aa: CASSQGQGSSPLHF